The entry below gives a single T cell receptor (beta chain) sequence along with its context. This sample was included in a study of regulatory T cells in long-lasting Graves disease. Looking at the study overall: Antithyroid drug intake by newly diagnosed Graves' patients had lasted under 3 months.

Trimming removed 5 bases from V and 4 bases from J; junction bases left unmatched: 8. The germline CDR1 and CDR2 sequences are MDHEN and SYDVKM. The CDR3 is 15 amino acids. This sample's time point: newly diagnosed GD, antithyroid drugs for less than 3 months. Extracted RNA from PBMCs served as the source of the TCR library. The patients included were those that came from an endocrinology department in Xi'an, China. Assembly of TCR beta libraries relied on iRepertoire HTBI primers together with Arm-PCR of CDR3 regions. A single record per CDR3 protein comes from TCRdb applying MiXCR to the multiplex PCR reads. This sample has over 450,000 distinct CDR3 sequences, with approximately 12% found just once. The same sample was also studied in work on T cells in Graves' hyperthyroidism and ophthalmopathy. As reported in that work: Carried out on the TCR CDR3, a first-round RT-PCR used the HTBI primer set.

This specimen was peripheral blood mononuclear cells (PBMCs), taken at new diagnosis, from a patient treated with antithyroid drugs. The J gene is TRBJ2-7, the V gene TRBV28; TRBD1 matches at 10 bases. This TCR was sampled from a woman aged 25 to 39 with Graves disease. The CDR3 bases are TGTGCCAGCAGTCCCGGGGACAGGGGTTTGTACGAGCAGTACTTC. It specifies CASSPGDRGLYEQYF.